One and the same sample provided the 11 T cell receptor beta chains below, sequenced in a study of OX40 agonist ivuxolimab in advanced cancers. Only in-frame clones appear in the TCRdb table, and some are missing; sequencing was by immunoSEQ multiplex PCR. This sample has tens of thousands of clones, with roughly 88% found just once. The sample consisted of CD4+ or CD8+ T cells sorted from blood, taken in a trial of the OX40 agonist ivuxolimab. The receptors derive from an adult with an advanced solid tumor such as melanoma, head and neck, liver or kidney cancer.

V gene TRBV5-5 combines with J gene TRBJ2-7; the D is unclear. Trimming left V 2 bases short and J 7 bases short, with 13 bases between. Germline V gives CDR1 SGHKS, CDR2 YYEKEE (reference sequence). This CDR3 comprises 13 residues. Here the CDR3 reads CASSLPSVREQYF. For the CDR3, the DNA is TGTGCCAGCAGCTTACCGAGTGTCCGGGAGCAGTACTTC.

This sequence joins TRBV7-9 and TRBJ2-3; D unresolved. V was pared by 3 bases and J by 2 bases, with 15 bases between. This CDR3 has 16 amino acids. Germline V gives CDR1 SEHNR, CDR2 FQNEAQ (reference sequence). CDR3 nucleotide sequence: TGTGCCAGCAGCTTGAGAGCCGGTGGGAACACAGATACGCAGTATTTT. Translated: CASSLRAGGNTDTQYF.

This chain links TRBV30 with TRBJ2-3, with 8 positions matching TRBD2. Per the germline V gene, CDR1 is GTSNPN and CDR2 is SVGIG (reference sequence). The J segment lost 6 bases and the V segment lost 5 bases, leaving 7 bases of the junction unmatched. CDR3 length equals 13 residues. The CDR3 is CAWEAGAYDTQYF. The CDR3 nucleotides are TGTGCCTGGGAAGCGGGGGCCTATGATACGCAGTATTTT.

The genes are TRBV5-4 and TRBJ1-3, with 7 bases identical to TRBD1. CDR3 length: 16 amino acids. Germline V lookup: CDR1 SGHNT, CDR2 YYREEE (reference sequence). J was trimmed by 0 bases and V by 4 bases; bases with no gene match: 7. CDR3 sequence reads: CASSPWTGGSGNTIYF. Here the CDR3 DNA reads TGTGCCAGCAGCCCCTGGACAGGCGGCTCTGGAAACACCATATATTTT.

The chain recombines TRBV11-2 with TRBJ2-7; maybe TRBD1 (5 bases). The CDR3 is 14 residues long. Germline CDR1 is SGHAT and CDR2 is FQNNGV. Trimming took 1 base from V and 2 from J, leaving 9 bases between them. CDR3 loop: CASSLVQVPYEQYF. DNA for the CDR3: TGTGCCAGCAGCTTAGTACAGGTACCCTACGAGCAGTACTTC.

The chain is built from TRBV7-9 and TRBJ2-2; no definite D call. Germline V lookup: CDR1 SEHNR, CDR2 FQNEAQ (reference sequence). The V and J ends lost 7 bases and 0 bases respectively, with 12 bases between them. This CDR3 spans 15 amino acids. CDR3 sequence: CASILAGTNTGELFF. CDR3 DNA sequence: TGTGCCAGCATCCTGGCCGGCACGAACACCGGGGAGCTGTTTTTT.

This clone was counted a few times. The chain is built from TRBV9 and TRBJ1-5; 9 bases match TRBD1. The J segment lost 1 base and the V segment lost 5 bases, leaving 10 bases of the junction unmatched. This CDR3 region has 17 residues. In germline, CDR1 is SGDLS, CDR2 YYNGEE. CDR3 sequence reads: CASSAGGTGLSNQPQHF. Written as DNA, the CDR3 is TGTGCCAGCAGTGCCGGGGGGACAGGGTTGAGCAATCAGCCCCAGCATTTT.

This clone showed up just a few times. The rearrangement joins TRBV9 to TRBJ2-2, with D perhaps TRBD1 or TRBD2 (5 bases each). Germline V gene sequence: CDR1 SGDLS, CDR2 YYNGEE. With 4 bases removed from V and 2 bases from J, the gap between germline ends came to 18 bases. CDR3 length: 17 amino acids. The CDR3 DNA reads TGTGCCAGCAGCCGTGGGGGTAAGCCTTCAAACACCGGGGAGCTGTTTTTT. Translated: CASSRGGKPSNTGELFF.

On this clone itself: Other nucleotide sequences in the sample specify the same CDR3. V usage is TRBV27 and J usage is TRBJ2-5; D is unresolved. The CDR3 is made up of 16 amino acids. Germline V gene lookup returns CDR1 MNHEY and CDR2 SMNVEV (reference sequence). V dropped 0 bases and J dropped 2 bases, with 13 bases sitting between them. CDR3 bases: TGTGCCAGCAGTTTATCGTGGGGTGGTATACAAGAGACCCAGTACTTC. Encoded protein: CASSLSWGGIQETQYF.

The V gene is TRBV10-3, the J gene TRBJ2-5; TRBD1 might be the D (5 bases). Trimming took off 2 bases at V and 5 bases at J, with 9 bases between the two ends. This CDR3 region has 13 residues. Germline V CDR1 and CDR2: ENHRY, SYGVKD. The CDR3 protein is CAISEAGYETQYF. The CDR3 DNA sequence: TGTGCCATCAGTGAGGCAGGGTACGAGACCCAGTACTTC.

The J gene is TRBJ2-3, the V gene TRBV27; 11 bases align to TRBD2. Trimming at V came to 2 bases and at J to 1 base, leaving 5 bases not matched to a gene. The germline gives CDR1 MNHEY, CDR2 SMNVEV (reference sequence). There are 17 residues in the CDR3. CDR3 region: CASSLGLGLAGTDTQYF. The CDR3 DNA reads TGTGCCAGCAGTTTAGGGCTGGGACTAGCGGGCACAGATACGCAGTATTTT.